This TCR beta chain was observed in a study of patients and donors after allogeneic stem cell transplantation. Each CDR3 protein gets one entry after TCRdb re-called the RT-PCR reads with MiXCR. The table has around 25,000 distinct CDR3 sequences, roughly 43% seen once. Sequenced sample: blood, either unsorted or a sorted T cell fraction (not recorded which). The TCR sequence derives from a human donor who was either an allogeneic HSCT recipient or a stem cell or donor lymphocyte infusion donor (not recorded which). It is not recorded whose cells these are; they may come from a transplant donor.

The CDR3 region has the DNA TGTGCCGGTTTAGGGTCCGGGAACACTGAAGCTTTCTTT. As protein: CAGLGSGNTEAFF. This chain links TRBV18 with TRBJ1-1, with unresolved D. There are 13 residues in the CDR3. The germline V and J ends were trimmed by 11 bases and 1 base, with 14 bases remaining between them. CDR1 and CDR2 (germline): KGHSH, LQKENI.